This TCR beta chain was captured in a study of CDR3 diversity in severe acne (dated by TCRdb to between 2019 and 2020). The CDR3 goes from the cysteine to the phenylalanine over 12 residues. Only the CDR3 DNA is retained, 36 bases long and in frame from the first base. Via the germline V gene, CDR1 is SQVTM and CDR2 ANQGSEA. The junction shows trimming of 4 bases on V and 14 bases on J, and the gene matches do not reach 12 bases of it. As concerns this clonotype: It has no known antigen specificity. Base qualities are not recorded, but no much larger clone differs from it by a single base.

The receptor library was made with PCR. The data were produced on an Illumina HiSeq 2000. Using fastp trimming at Q25 and MiXCR clonotype assembly, TCRdb reanalyzed the public sequencing data and kept in-frame beta chains. Rows merge per CDR3 protein into single entries with the most common DNA and genes. This sample holds over 100,000 distinct CDR3 sequences; 45% to 60% were observed only once. Over 10% of the sample goes to the ten largest clones. The clonotype originates from a male donor with acne. Here the chain combines TRBV29-1 and TRBJ1-2; 8 bases in the middle match TRBD1. The sequencing input was blood. In nucleotide form, the sequence is TGCAGCGTTGGAATCGGCCAGGGGGCTAAAACCTTC. Translated, this is CSVGIGQGAKTF.